Listed here are 9 T cell receptor beta chains from one sample, sequenced in a study of blood T cell repertoires in COVID-19. Assay: immunoSEQ multiplex PCR; the TCRdb copy retains only in-frame clones and omits some. The sample carries approximately 49,000 clones, around 86% recorded once. The sequenced sample consisted of peripheral blood. The receptors stem from a human donor with acute or convalescent COVID-19. The donor label of this sample is uncertain.

The chain's CDR3 is CASSSSTSAQYF. The DNA for the CDR3 is TGTGCCAGCAGCTCATCCACTAGCGCCCAGTACTTC. The chain combines TRBV7-9 with TRBJ2-5; 7 bases match TRBD2. CDR1 and CDR2 (germline): SEHNR, FQNEAQ (reference sequence). CDR3 length equals 12 residues. With V trimmed by 4 bases and J by 9 bases, 5 bases remained unmatched.

J is TRBJ1-2 and V is TRBV5-1; unclear D gene. The CDR3 spans 10 residues. Germline V gene lookup returns CDR1 SGHRS and CDR2 YFSETQ. The CDR3 DNA is TGCCCCCTTGATCTTCGGGGCTACACCTTC. It yields the protein CPLDLRGYTF.

The CDR3, as DNA: TGTGCCAGCAGCCCTGGACAGGCGCCACGACAAGAGACCCAGTACTTC. Translated: CASSPGQAPRQETQYF. The gene calls are TRBV11-2 and TRBJ2-5, with 7 bases matching TRBD1. V lost 5 bases and J lost 2; bases outside the gene matches: 11. Germline V gene sequence: CDR1 SGHAT, CDR2 FQNNGV. This CDR3 comprises 16 residues.

This clone is a singleton in its sample. The chain carries TRBV19 and TRBJ2-1, with 12 bases lining up with TRBD2. The CDR3 has 17 amino acids. Trimming cost V 5 bases and J 0 bases; bases outside gene matches: 5. Germline-derived CDR1 and CDR2 are LNHDA and SQIVND (reference sequence). The CDR3 here is CASSDPGLAGSYNEQFF. The CDR3 nucleotides read TGTGCCAGTAGTGACCCGGGACTAGCGGGCTCCTACAATGAGCAGTTCTTC. Using reference TRBV19 and TRBJ2-1 for the parts outside the CDR3, the full variable domain is DGGITQSPKYLFRKEGQNVTLSCEQNLNHDAMYWYRQDPGQGLRLIYYSQIVNDFQKGDIAEGYSVSREKKESFPLTVTSAQKNPTAFYLCASSDPGLAGSYNEQFFGPGTRLTVL.

The J gene is TRBJ1-2, the V gene TRBV7-3, with 7 bases lining up with TRBD1. The trim removed 2 bases at V and 7 bases at J, leaving 4 bases unmatched. CDR1 and CDR2 (germline): SGHTA, FQGTGA. There are 13 residues in the CDR3. CDR3 sequence (DNA): TGTGCCAGCAGCTTAGAGGGGGCAGGTGGCTACACCTTC. This sequence encodes CASSLEGAGGYTF.

The genes are TRBV27 and TRBJ2-2; 7 nucleotides line up with TRBD1. The CDR3 has 17 residues. Looked up from germline, CDR1 is MNHEY and CDR2 is SMNVEV (reference sequence). V was clipped by 6 bases and J by 2 bases; unmatched bases: 12. In nucleotides, the CDR3 is TGTGCCAGCAGCCCCGGCAGGGGGACCACTAACACCGGGGAGCTGTTTTTT. Protein: CASSPGRGTTNTGELFF.

The chain has TRBV30 and TRBJ2-5; D is unclear. CDR3 length equals 11 residues. Trimming removed 2 bases from V and 5 bases from J, with 6 bases in between. Germline V gene data show CDR1 as GTSNPN and CDR2 as SVGIG (reference sequence). DNA of the CDR3: TGTGCCTGGAGTACGAGGGAGACCCAGTACTTC. Its protein is CAWSTRETQYF.

The chain uses TRBV24-1 and TRBJ2-3, with D uncertain. The CDR3 is 12 residues long. The germline CDR1 and CDR2 sequences are KGHDR and SFDVKD. Trimming left V 1 base short and J 7 bases short, with 5 bases between. The CDR3 coding sequence is TGTGCCACCAGTGATTTTCAGTATACGCAGTATTTT. Translating gives CATSDFQYTQYF.

This sequence joins TRBV29-1 and TRBJ1-2; TRBD1 is a possible D gene (5 bases). The ends were cut back, 7 bases at V and 5 bases at J, with 14 bases in the middle. Germline V gene data show CDR1 as SQVTM and CDR2 as ANQGSEA. The CDR3 runs to 12 residues. The CDR3 DNA is TGCAGCGATGCGGGACTCCGTTATGGCTACACCTTC. Protein sequence: CSDAGLRYGYTF.